Listed here are 9 T cell receptor beta chains from one sample, sequenced in a study of Tregs in tolerant kidney transplant recipients. Using immunoSEQ multiplex PCR, the repertoire was profiled, and TCRdb retains in-frame clones only, with some absent. Recorded for this sample: approximately 52,000 clones. Here the sequenced sample was CD4+ T cells from blood, taken before the transplant. These receptors came from a human donor who received a combined kidney and bone marrow transplant.

In regard to this clone: The read ends 3 residues early relative to the CDR3; the germline J gene fills the gap. The rearrangement uses TRBV19 and TRBJ1-5; 10 bases fit TRBD1. This CDR3 comprises 17 residues. Germline V gene lookup returns CDR1 LNHDA and CDR2 SQIVND (reference sequence). After removal of 1 base from V and 3 bases from J, the junction contained 6 bases not matched to a gene. The DNA read from the CDR3 is TGTGCCAGTAGTATAGCGACAGGGGGCTCATACAATCAGCCC. It encodes CASSIATGGSYNQP. The CDR3 in its entirety is CASSIATGGSYNQPQHF.

The CDR3 DNA, read in part, is TGTGCCAGCAGCTTTACGACAGGCCCAGAGACC. This codes for CASSFTTGPET. The full CDR3 protein reads CASSFTTGPETQYF. The chain is built from TRBV7-3 and TRBJ2-5; tentative D call: TRBD1 (6 bases). The sequence runs out 3 residues before the end of the CDR3; the remainder is reconstructed from the germline J gene. The CDR3 length is 14 residues. Per the germline V gene, CDR1 is SGHTA and CDR2 is FQGTGA. The V end was cut by 3 bases, the J end by 4 bases, with 12 bases between.

On this clone: From the germline J gene comes the end of the CDR3, since the read stops 3 residues before it. The V gene is TRBV4-1, the J gene TRBJ1-2; D is possibly TRBD1 (6 bases). This CDR3 contains 15 residues. Germline V gene data show CDR1 as MGHRA and CDR2 as YSYEKL. The part of the CDR3 DNA that was read is TGCGCCAGCAGCCAAGATTTTGTGGGGGCCCCCGGC. It specifies CASSQDFVGAPG. The entire CDR3 protein is CASSQDFVGAPGYTF.

In the case of this clone: Coverage ceases 3 residues before the CDR3 finishes, and the germline J gene fills in the end. The chain couples TRBV19 to TRBJ2-7, with D tentatively TRBD2 (5 bases). Trimming left V 3 bases short and J 4 bases short, with 13 bases between. This CDR3 has 14 residues. In germline, CDR1 is LNHDA, CDR2 SQIVND (reference sequence). The CDR3 here is CASSMRAGSYEQYF. The CDR3 bases that were read are TGTGCCAGTAGTATGAGGGCAGGTAGTTACGAG.

CDR3 DNA, as far as it was read: TGTGCCAGCAGTGTAAGGGACAGGGTCGGTGGC. Amino acids: CASSVRDRVGG. Given in full, the CDR3 is CASSVRDRVGGYTF. This chain uses TRBV2 with TRBJ1-2, with 9 bases matching TRBD1. The CDR3 is cut off 3 residues early in the read; its end comes from the germline J gene. This CDR3 is 14 amino acids long. Germline CDR1 and CDR2: SNHLY and FYNNEI. J lost 7 bases, V lost 4 bases, and 7 bases had no gene match.

Regarding this clone: The CDR3 is cut off 3 residues early in the read; its end comes from the germline J gene. This chain links TRBV19 with TRBJ2-7; D might be TRBD2 (5 bases). Germline lookup yields CDR1 LNHDA and CDR2 SQIVND (reference sequence). CDR3 length: 14 residues. Trimming took off 7 bases at V and 0 bases at J, with 13 bases between the two ends. The CDR3: CASKRGQASYEQYF. The DNA read from the CDR3 is TGTGCCAGTAAAAGAGGGCAGGCCTCCTACGAG.

Remarks on this clone: The CDR3 extends 3 residues past the end of the read, so its final part is completed from the germline J gene. The chain employs TRBV11-2 and TRBJ2-7, with TRBD2 matching over 13 bases. J gave up 5 bases and V 6 bases, and 7 bases lay outside the gene matches. This CDR3 has 15 residues. The germline CDR1 and CDR2 sequences are SGHAT and FQNNGV. The chain's CDR3 is CASSYWTSGSNEQYF. The DNA read from the CDR3 is TGTGCCAGCAGTTACTGGACTAGCGGGAGCAACGAG.

For this clone: Read data end 3 residues before the CDR3 end; the end is taken from the germline J gene. The J gene is TRBJ1-3, the V gene TRBV30, with a tentative D call TRBD1 (6 bases). Trimming shortened V by 3 bases and J by 1 base, and 10 bases separated the two germline ends. The CDR3 consists of 14 residues. Per the germline V gene, CDR1 is GTSNPN and CDR2 is SVGIG (reference sequence). CDR3 DNA, as far as it was read: TGTGCCTGGAGGCAGGGGTCGTCTGGAAACACC. This encodes CAWRQGSSGNT. The whole CDR3 protein is CAWRQGSSGNTIYF.

On this clone: The sequence runs out 3 residues before the end of the CDR3; the remainder is reconstructed from the germline J gene. V gene TRBV11-2 combines with J gene TRBJ2-7; weak D call: TRBD1 (5 bases). Trimming shortened V by 2 bases and J by 3 bases, and 11 bases separated the two germline ends. Germline V gene data show CDR1 as SGHAT and CDR2 as FQNNGV. The CDR3 loop spans 14 amino acids. The DNA read from the CDR3 is TGTGCCAGCAGCTTATGGTTAGGGGTCTACGAG. Protein: CASSLWLGVYE. The whole CDR3 protein reads CASSLWLGVYEQYF. Together with reference TRBV11-2 and TRBJ2-7, the CDR3 gives the full variable domain: EAGVAQSPRYKIIEKRQSVAFWCNPISGHATLYWYQQILGQGPKLLIQFQNNGVVDDSQLPKDRFSAERLKGVDSTLKIQPAKLEDSAVYLCASSLWLGVYEQYFGPGTRLTVT.